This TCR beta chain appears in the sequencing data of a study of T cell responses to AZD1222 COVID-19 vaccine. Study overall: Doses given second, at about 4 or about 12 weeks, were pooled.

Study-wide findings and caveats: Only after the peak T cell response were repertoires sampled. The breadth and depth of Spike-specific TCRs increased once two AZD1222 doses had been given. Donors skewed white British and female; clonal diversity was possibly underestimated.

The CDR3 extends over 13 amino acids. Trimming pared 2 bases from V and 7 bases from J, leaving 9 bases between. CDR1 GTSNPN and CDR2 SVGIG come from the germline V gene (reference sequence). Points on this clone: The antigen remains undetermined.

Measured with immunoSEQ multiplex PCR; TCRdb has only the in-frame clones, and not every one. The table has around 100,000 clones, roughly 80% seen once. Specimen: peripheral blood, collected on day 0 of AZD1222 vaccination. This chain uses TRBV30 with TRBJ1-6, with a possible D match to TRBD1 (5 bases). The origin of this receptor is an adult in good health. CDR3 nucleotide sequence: TGTGCCTGGAGTATCACAGGCAATTCACCCCTCCACTTT. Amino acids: CAWSITGNSPLHF.